The source of this TCR beta chain is a study of response to subunit inactivated influenza vaccine. This clonotype appeared many times. Its specificity is not known. Study-wide points: Authors suggested few new T cells are recruited by each seasonal influenza vaccination.

TCRdb passed the RT-PCR reads through MiXCR, listing each CDR3 protein once. This sample has 560,000 or so distinct CDR3 sequences; approximately 7.7% occur once, and the top ten carry 13%. The sequencing here drew on PBMCs from blood, taken about 24 months after vaccination. The TCR sequence derives from a man between 50 and 75 years old who received an inactivated influenza vaccine.

CDR3 DNA sequence: TGTGCCAGCAGTTTAATACAGACGGCAGAGACCCAGTACTTC. This codes for CASSLIQTAETQYF. This chain links TRBV27 with TRBJ2-5; D is unresolved. Trimming removed 2 bases at V and 4 bases at J, with 11 bases between. CDR3 length: 14 residues. CDR1 is MNHEY and CDR2 is SMNVEV in the germline V gene (reference sequence).